One TCR beta chain is described in this entry. Within the sample, other DNA sequences also encode this same CDR3. J was trimmed by 3 bases and V by 6 bases; bases with no gene match: 5. Germline loops: CDR1 ENHRY, CDR2 SYGVKD. The CDR3 runs to 14 residues. The data were taken from a study of blood T cell repertoires in COVID-19. Using immunoSEQ multiplex PCR, the repertoire was profiled, and TCRdb retains in-frame clones only, with some absent. The sample holds about 110,000 clones, approximately 80% seen once. The chain has TRBV10-3 and TRBJ1-3, with TRBD1 identical over 7 bases. The sequence came from a woman in her seventies with acute or convalescent COVID-19. The sequencing input was peripheral blood. DNA of the CDR3: TGTGCCATCAGCCAAGACAGGGTTGGAAACACCATATATTTT. Translating gives CAISQDRVGNTIYF.